This TCR beta chain was sequenced during a study of cytomegalovirus exposure and HLA in healthy donors. A multiplex PCR was run with 60 Vbeta primers and 13 Jbeta primers. Libraries were prepared by immunoSEQ multiplex PCR; TCRdb keeps only in-frame clonotypes and omits some of them. The sample includes around 150,000 clones, approximately 88% of them seen just once. V gave up 0 bases and J gave up 6 bases; unmatched junction bases: 7. This CDR3 is built from 15 residues. Germline V CDR1 and CDR2: SQVTM, ANQGSEA. The sequenced sample was PBMCs. The TCR comes from a woman in her 40s in good health and CMV-seronegative. V is TRBV29-1 and J is TRBJ2-1; 8 bases are a match to TRBD1. The CDR3: CSVEDRTGIGNEQFF. The DNA for the CDR3 is TGCAGCGTTGAAGACCGGACAGGGATTGGCAATGAGCAGTTCTTC.